The T cell receptor beta chain under discussion was sequenced for a study of control samples from healthy donors and cancer patients. The CDR3 spans 15 residues. V was trimmed by 2 bases and J by 6 bases, leaving 14 bases between them. Germline CDR1 SGHTA, CDR2 FQGNSA. TCRdb keeps only in-frame clones here, not all; method: immunoSEQ multiplex PCR. The sample holds about 100,000 clones, less than 90% seen once. The sequenced material came from blood. This chain links TRBV7-2 with TRBJ2-1, with D perhaps assigned TRBD1 or TRBD2 (7 bases each). The receptor's source is a woman aged 45 to 65 in good health. The DNA for the CDR3 is TGTGCCAGCAGCTTATGGCCAGGGGGGGGCAATGAGCAGTTCTTC. Its translation is CASSLWPGGGNEQFF.